A selection of T cell receptor beta chains follows, all from one sample in a study of blood T cell repertoires in COVID-19. Profiling relied on immunoSEQ multiplex PCR, and the TCRdb table lists in-frame clones only, not all of them. The sample includes around 250,000 clones, approximately 86% of them seen just once. The specimen was peripheral blood. These receptors all come from a woman aged 70-85 years with active or convalescent COVID-19. Both conserved end residues are part of each CDR3. D genes are given only for firm matches. Part of the rows lack a size; the others show once, few, many or a class for expanded clones.

v_gene: TRBV4-1; abundance: .; j_gene: TRBJ1-1; d_gene: .; CDR3aa: CASSQGVPPGVLGTEAFF; CDR3nt: TGCGCCAGCAGCCAAGGGGTCCCTCCAGGGGTCCTGGGGACTGAAGCTTTCTTT
v_gene: TRBV7-2; abundance: .; j_gene: TRBJ1-3; d_gene: .; CDR3aa: CASSLAGQGNTIYF; CDR3nt: TGTGCCAGCAGCTTAGCCGGACAGGGAAACACCATATATTTT
v_gene: TRBV5-6; abundance: .; j_gene: TRBJ1-4; d_gene: .; CDR3aa: CASSQGLNNEKLFF; CDR3nt: TGTGCCAGCAGCCAGGGACTGAACAATGAAAAACTGTTTTTT
v_gene: TRBV10-1; abundance: .; j_gene: TRBJ1-6; d_gene: .; CDR3aa: CASQRSYNSPLHF; CDR3nt: TGCGCCAGCCAGCGCTCCTATAATTCACCCCTCCACTTT
v_gene: TRBV7-2; abundance: .; j_gene: TRBJ1-1; d_gene: .; CDR3aa: CASSSNTEAFF; CDR3nt: TGTGCCAGCAGCTCAAACACTGAAGCTTTCTTT
v_gene: TRBV9; abundance: .; j_gene: TRBJ1-1; d_gene: TRBD1; CDR3aa: CASSVEGQGGWHTEAFF; CDR3nt: TGTGCCAGCAGCGTAGAGGGACAGGGGGGATGGCACACTGAAGCTTTCTTT
v_gene: TRBV6-2/TRBV6-3; abundance: .; j_gene: TRBJ1-2; d_gene: .; CDR3aa: CASSLQYGYTF; CDR3nt: TGTGCCAGCAGCTTGCAGTATGGCTACACCTTC
v_gene: TRBV24-1; abundance: .; j_gene: TRBJ1-5; d_gene: .; CDR3aa: CATSPRQDYSNQPQHF; CDR3nt: TGTGCCACCAGCCCAAGACAGGATTATAGCAATCAGCCCCAGCATTTT
v_gene: TRBV6-2/TRBV6-3; abundance: once; j_gene: TRBJ1-6; d_gene: .; CDR3aa: CASSSDRTYNSPLHF; CDR3nt: TGTGCCAGCAGTTCCGACAGGACATATAATTCACCCCTCCACTTT
v_gene: TRBV24-1; abundance: .; j_gene: TRBJ2-1; d_gene: TRBD2; CDR3aa: CATSALTGGGGRVF; CDR3nt: TGTGCCACCAGTGCCCTGACGGGCGGGGGGGGCCGGGTCTTC
v_gene: TRBV6-2/TRBV6-3; abundance: once; j_gene: TRBJ2-5; d_gene: TRBD2; CDR3aa: CASSYTSGGVRRQETQYF; CDR3nt: TGTGCCAGCAGTTACACTAGCGGGGGGGTGAGGAGACAAGAGACCCAGTACTTC
v_gene: TRBV6-5; abundance: few; j_gene: TRBJ1-6; d_gene: TRBD1; CDR3aa: CATKPGTARGSPLHF; CDR3nt: TGTGCCACCAAGCCAGGGACAGCAAGGGGTTCACCCCTCCACTTT
v_gene: TRBV7-2; abundance: .; j_gene: TRBJ2-3; d_gene: .; CDR3aa: CASNLIDIAATDTQYF; CDR3nt: TGTGCCAGCAACCTAATCGACATAGCGGCCACAGATACGCAGTATTTT
v_gene: TRBV6-2/TRBV6-3; abundance: .; j_gene: TRBJ2-1; d_gene: .; CDR3aa: CASSSTRHLNNEQFF; CDR3nt: TGTGCCAGCAGCTCCACGAGACACCTCAACAATGAGCAGTTCTTC
v_gene: TRBV11-3; abundance: once; j_gene: TRBJ1-1; d_gene: .; CDR3aa: CASSLGRGPRGTEAFF; CDR3nt: TGTGCCAGCAGCTTAGGTCGTGGTCCGCGGGGGACTGAAGCTTTCTTT
v_gene: TRBV18; abundance: .; j_gene: TRBJ2-1; d_gene: .; CDR3aa: CASSPRGIEQFF; CDR3nt: TGTGCCAGCTCGCCGCGAGGGATTGAGCAGTTCTTC
v_gene: TRBV5-5; abundance: .; j_gene: TRBJ1-1; d_gene: .; CDR3aa: CASSFFARVGQKNTEAFF; CDR3nt: TGTGCCAGCAGCTTTTTTGCCCGCGTAGGACAGAAGAACACTGAAGCTTTCTTT
v_gene: TRBV7-3; abundance: .; j_gene: TRBJ2-7; d_gene: .; CDR3aa: CASSPWGVSDEQYF; CDR3nt: TGTGCCAGCAGCCCGTGGGGGGTATCGGACGAGCAGTACTTC
v_gene: TRBV9; abundance: .; j_gene: TRBJ2-7; d_gene: TRBD1; CDR3aa: CASSPGQGGTYEQYF; CDR3nt: TGTGCCAGCAGCCCTGGACAGGGAGGCACCTACGAGCAGTACTTC
v_gene: TRBV9; abundance: few; j_gene: TRBJ1-4; d_gene: .; CDR3aa: CASSDGTLNEKLFF; CDR3nt: TGTGCCAGCAGCGATGGGACTTTAAATGAAAAACTGTTTTTT
v_gene: TRBV18; abundance: few; j_gene: TRBJ2-1; d_gene: .; CDR3aa: CASSPGGYNEQFF; CDR3nt: TGTGCCAGCTCACCAGGAGGATACAATGAGCAGTTCTTC
v_gene: TRBV24-1; abundance: .; j_gene: TRBJ2-1; d_gene: TRBD2; CDR3aa: CATRGGDNEQFF; CDR3nt: TGTGCCACCAGGGGAGGGGACAATGAGCAGTTCTTC
v_gene: TRBV6-1; abundance: .; j_gene: TRBJ2-7; d_gene: .; CDR3aa: CASSEREIIYEQYF; CDR3nt: TGTGCCAGCAGTGAAAGGGAGATTATCTACGAGCAGTACTTC
v_gene: TRBV3-1/TRBV3-2; abundance: .; j_gene: TRBJ1-1; d_gene: TRBD1; CDR3aa: CASSQESSGGRGTEAFF; CDR3nt: TGTGCCAGCAGCCAAGAATCGTCAGGGGGCCGTGGCACTGAAGCTTTCTTT
v_gene: TRBV5-4; abundance: .; j_gene: TRBJ2-3; d_gene: TRBD1; CDR3aa: CASSLRQGESSRYF; CDR3nt: TGTGCCAGCAGCCTCAGACAGGGGGAGTCATCCAGGTATTTT
v_gene: TRBV4-2; abundance: .; j_gene: TRBJ1-5; d_gene: .; CDR3aa: CASSQGDKEGQPQHF; CDR3nt: TGTGCCAGCAGCCAAGGGGACAAAGAAGGCCAGCCCCAGCATTTT
v_gene: TRBV7-2; abundance: once; j_gene: TRBJ1-4; d_gene: TRBD1; CDR3aa: CASSPGTGRLLLFF; CDR3nt: TGTGCCAGCTCCCCCGGGACAGGACGCCTTTTACTGTTTTTT
v_gene: TRBV4-3; abundance: .; j_gene: TRBJ1-1; d_gene: .; CDR3aa: CASRRSLNTEAFF; CDR3nt: TGCGCCAGCAGGCGGAGTTTGAACACTGAAGCTTTCTTT
v_gene: TRBV9; abundance: once; j_gene: TRBJ1-6; d_gene: .; CDR3aa: CASSPSLNSPLHF; CDR3nt: TGTGCCAGCAGCCCAAGCCTCAATTCACCCCTCCACTTT
v_gene: TRBV10-2; abundance: .; j_gene: TRBJ1-2; d_gene: .; CDR3aa: CASSESSGYYGYTF; CDR3nt: TGCGCCAGCAGTGAGTCGAGCGGGTACTATGGCTACACCTTC
v_gene: TRBV27; abundance: .; j_gene: TRBJ2-6; d_gene: TRBD1; CDR3aa: CASTLKPGQLFSGANVLTF; CDR3nt: TGTGCCAGCACCTTAAAACCGGGACAGTTATTCTCTGGGGCCAACGTCCTGACTTTC
v_gene: TRBV9; abundance: .; j_gene: TRBJ1-4; d_gene: .; CDR3aa: CASSEPGGHEKLFF; CDR3nt: TGTGCCAGCAGTGAACCGGGAGGGCACGAAAAACTGTTTTTT
v_gene: TRBV28; abundance: .; j_gene: TRBJ2-5; d_gene: TRBD2; CDR3aa: CASSSGGRETQYF; CDR3nt: TGTGCCAGCAGTTCGGGGGGTAGAGAGACCCAGTACTTC
v_gene: TRBV27; abundance: .; j_gene: TRBJ2-7; d_gene: TRBD2; CDR3aa: CATRTSGTYEQYF; CDR3nt: TGTGCCACACGGACTAGCGGTACCTACGAGCAGTACTTC
v_gene: TRBV7-8; abundance: .; j_gene: TRBJ2-7; d_gene: TRBD2; CDR3aa: CASSSIAGIYEQYF; CDR3nt: TGTGCCAGCAGCTCAATAGCGGGGATCTACGAGCAGTACTTC
v_gene: TRBV7-2; abundance: .; j_gene: TRBJ2-5; d_gene: .; CDR3aa: CASSFKWGGRETQYF; CDR3nt: TGTGCCAGCAGCTTTAAGTGGGGGGGCCGAGAGACCCAGTACTTC